This T cell receptor (beta chain) was captured in a study of T-cell reconstitution after alpha-beta-depleted transplantation in children. CDR3 length: 14 amino acids. Germline V gives CDR1 LGHNA, CDR2 YSLEER. V lost 4 bases and J lost 8; bases outside the gene matches: 6. Unique molecular identifiers tagged the TCRbeta library. TCRdb recomputed calls from the PCR reads with MiXCR, one row per CDR3 protein. Found here are about 610,000 distinct CDR3 sequences, approximately 10% of them singletons; the top ten hold around 4%. This clonotype has only a few counts. The V gene is TRBV4-3, the J gene TRBJ1-4; TRBD1 matches at 8 bases. Source: PBMCs from the stem cell graft donor, taken from the stem cell graft. This clonotype was obtained from a human donor who donated a stem cell graft to a child with acute myeloid leukemia. CDR3 amino acids: CASSPRTGREKLFF. CDR3 nucleotides: TGCGCCAGCAGCCCTCGGACAGGGCGCGAAAAACTGTTTTTT.